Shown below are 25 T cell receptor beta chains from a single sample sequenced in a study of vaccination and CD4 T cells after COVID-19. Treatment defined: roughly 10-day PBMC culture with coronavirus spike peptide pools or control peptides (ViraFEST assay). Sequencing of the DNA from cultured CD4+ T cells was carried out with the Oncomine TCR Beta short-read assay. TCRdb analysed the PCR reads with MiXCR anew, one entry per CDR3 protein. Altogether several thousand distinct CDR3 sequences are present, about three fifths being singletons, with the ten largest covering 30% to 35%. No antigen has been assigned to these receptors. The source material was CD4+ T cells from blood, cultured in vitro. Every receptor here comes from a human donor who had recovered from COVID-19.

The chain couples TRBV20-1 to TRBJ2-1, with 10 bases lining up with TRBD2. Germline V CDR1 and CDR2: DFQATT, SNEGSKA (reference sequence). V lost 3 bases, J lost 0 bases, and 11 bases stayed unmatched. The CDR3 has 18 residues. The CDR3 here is CSASGSGGKTGSYNEQFF. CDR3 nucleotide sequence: TGCAGTGCTAGTGGTAGCGGGGGGAAGACGGGCTCCTACAATGAGCAGTTCTTC.

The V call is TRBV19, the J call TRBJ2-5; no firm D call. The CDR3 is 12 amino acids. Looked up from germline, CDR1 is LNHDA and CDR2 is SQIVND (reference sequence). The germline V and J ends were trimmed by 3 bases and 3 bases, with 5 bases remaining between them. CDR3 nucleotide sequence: TGTGCCAGTAGTATGGCTAAAGAGACCCAGTACTTC. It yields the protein CASSMAKETQYF.

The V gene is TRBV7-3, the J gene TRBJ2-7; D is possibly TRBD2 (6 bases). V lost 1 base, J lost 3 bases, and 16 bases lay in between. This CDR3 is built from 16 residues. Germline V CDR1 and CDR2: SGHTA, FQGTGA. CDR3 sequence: CASSLKALAPYYEQYF. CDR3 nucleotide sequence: TGTGCCAGCAGCTTAAAAGCCCTAGCGCCGTACTACGAGCAGTACTTC. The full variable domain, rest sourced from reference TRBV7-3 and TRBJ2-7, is GAGVSQTPSNKVTEKGKYVELRCDPISGHTALYWYRQSLGQGPEFLIYFQGTGAADDSGLPNDRFFAVRPEGSVSTLKIQRTERGDSAVYLCASSLKALAPYYEQYFGPGTRLTVT.

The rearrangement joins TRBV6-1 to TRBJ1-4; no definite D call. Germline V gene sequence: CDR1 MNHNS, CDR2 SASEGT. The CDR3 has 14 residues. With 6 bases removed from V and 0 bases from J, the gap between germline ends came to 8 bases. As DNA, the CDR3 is TGTGCCAGCAGGGATGATCCAACTAATGAAAAACTGTTTTTT. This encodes CASRDDPTNEKLFF.

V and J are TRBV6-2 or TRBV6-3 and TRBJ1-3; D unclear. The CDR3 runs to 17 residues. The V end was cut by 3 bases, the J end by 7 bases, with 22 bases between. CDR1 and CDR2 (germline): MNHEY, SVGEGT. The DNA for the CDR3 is TGTGCCAGCAGTTATCCCGGCCCCCCTAGAGGAGAGAACACCATATATTTT. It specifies CASSYPGPPRGENTIYF.

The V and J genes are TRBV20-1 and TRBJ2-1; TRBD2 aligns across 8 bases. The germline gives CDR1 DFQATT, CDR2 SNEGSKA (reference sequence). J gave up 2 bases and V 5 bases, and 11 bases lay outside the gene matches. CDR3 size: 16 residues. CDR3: CSAEGSAGVAYNEQFF. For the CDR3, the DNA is TGCAGTGCTGAGGGGTCAGCGGGAGTAGCCTACAATGAGCAGTTCTTC.

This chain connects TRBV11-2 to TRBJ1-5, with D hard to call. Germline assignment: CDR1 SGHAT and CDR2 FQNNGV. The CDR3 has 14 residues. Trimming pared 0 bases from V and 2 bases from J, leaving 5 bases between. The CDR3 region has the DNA TGTGCCAGCAGCTTAGACGCGGGCAATCAGCCCCAGCATTTT. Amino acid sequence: CASSLDAGNQPQHF.

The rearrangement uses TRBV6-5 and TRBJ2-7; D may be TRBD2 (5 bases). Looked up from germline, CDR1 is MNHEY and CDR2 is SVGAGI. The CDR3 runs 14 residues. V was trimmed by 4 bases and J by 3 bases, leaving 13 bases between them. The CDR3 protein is CASSSEGSHYEQYF. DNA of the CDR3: TGTGCCAGCAGTTCCGAGGGTTCACACTACGAGCAGTACTTC.

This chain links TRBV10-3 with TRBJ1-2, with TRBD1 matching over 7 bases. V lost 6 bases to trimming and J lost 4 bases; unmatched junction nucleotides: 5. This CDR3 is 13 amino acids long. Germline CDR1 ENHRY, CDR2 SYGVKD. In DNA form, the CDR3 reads TGTGCCATCAGCGGGACAGCCTTCTATGGCTACACCTTC. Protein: CAISGTAFYGYTF.

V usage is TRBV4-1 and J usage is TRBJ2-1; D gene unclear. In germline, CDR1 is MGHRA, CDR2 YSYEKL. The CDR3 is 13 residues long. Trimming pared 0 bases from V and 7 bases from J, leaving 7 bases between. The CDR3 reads CASSQDGRNEQFF. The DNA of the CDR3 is TGCGCCAGCAGCCAAGATGGCCGGAATGAGCAGTTCTTC.

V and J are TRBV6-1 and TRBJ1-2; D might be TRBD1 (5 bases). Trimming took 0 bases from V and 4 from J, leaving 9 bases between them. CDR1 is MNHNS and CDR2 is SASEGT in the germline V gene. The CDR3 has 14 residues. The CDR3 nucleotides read TGTGCCAGCAGTGAAGCAGGGGCACTCTATGGCTACACCTTC. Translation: CASSEAGALYGYTF.

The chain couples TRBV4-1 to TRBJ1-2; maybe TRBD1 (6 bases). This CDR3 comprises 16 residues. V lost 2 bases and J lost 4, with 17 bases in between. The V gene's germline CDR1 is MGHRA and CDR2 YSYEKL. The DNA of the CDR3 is TGCGCCAGCAGCCAACCCCGTGGAAGGGGGAGCTATGGCTACACCTTC. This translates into CASSQPRGRGSYGYTF.

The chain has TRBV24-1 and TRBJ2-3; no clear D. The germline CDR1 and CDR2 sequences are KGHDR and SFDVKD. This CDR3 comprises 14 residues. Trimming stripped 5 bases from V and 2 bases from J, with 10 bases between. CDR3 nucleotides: TGTGCCACCAGTGCCCGGGCCAACACAGATACGCAGTATTTT. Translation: CATSARANTDTQYF.

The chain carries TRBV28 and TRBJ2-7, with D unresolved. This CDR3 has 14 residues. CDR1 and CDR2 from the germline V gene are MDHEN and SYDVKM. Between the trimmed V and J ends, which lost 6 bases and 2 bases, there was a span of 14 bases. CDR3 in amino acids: CASSRDLGTYEQYF. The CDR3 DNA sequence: TGTGCCAGCAGCCGAGACTTGGGAACCTACGAGCAGTACTTC.

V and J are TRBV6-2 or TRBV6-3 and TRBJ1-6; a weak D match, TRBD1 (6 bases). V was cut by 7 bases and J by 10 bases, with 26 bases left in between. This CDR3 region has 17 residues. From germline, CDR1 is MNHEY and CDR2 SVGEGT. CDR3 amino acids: CASTDRGMRGLWSPLHF. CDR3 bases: TGTGCCAGCACAGACCGAGGGATGAGGGGGTTATGGTCACCCCTCCACTTT.

CDR3 nucleotide sequence: TGTGCCAGCAGCGGACTTGAACTCGGGTACAATGAGCAGTTCTTC. Translation gives CASSGLELGYNEQFF. The chain couples TRBV11-3 to TRBJ2-1; weak D call: TRBD2 (5 bases). This CDR3 is built from 15 residues. Trimming removed 5 bases from V and 4 bases from J, with 15 bases in between. Germline CDR1 SGHNT, CDR2 YENEEA.

In DNA, the CDR3 is TGTGCCAGCAGTTTATACAGGGATCAGCCCCAGCATTTT. As protein: CASSLYRDQPQHF. The chain employs TRBV27 and TRBJ1-5, with D perhaps TRBD1 (6 bases). Germline V lookup: CDR1 MNHEY, CDR2 SMNVEV (reference sequence). V gave up 1 base and J gave up 5 bases, with 6 bases separating them. The CDR3 extends over 13 amino acids.

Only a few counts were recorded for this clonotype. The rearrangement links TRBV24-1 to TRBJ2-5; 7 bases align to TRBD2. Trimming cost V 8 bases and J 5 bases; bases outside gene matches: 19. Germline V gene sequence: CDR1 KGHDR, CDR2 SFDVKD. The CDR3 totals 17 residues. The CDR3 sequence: CATIQNCGEGVLETQYF. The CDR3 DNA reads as TGTGCCACCATTCAGAACTGTGGGGAGGGAGTATTGGAGACCCAGTACTTC.

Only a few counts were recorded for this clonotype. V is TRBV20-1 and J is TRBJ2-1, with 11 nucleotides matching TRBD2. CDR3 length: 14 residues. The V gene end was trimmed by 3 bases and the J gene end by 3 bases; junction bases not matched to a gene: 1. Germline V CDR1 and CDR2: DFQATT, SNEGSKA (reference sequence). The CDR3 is CSASGTSGYNEQFF. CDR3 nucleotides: TGCAGTGCTAGCGGGACTAGCGGCTACAATGAGCAGTTCTTC.

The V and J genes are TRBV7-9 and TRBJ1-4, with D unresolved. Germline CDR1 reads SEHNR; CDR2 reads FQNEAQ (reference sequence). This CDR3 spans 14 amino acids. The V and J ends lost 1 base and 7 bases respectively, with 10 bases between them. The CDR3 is CASSLGLAVEKLFF. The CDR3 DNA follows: TGTGCCAGCAGCTTAGGACTGGCGGTTGAAAAACTGTTTTTT.

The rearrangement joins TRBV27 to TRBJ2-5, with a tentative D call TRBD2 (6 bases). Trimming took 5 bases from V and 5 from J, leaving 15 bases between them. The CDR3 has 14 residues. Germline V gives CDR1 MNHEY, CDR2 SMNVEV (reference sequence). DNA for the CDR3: TGTGCCAGCAGTAGGTCGGGAGAGGGGGAGACCCAGTACTTC. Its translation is CASSRSGEGETQYF.

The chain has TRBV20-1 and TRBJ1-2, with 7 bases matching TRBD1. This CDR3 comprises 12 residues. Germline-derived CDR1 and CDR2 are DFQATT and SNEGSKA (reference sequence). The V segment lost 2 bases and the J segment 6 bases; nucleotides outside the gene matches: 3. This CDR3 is CSARKGADGYTF. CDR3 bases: TGCAGTGCTAGAAAGGGGGCGGATGGCTACACCTTC.

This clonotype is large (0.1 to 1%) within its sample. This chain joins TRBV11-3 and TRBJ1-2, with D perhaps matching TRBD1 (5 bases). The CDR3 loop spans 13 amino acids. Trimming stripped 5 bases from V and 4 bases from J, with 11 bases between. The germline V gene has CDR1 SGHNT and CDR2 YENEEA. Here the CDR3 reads CASSPQGSYGYTF. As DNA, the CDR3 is TGTGCCAGCAGCCCCCAGGGTAGCTATGGCTACACCTTC. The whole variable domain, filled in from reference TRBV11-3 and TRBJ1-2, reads EAGVVQSPRYKIIEKKQPVAFWCNPISGHNTLYWYLQNLGQGPELLIRYENEEAVDDSQLPKDRFSAERLKGVDSTLKIQPAELGDSAVYLCASSPQGSYGYTFGSGTRLTVV.

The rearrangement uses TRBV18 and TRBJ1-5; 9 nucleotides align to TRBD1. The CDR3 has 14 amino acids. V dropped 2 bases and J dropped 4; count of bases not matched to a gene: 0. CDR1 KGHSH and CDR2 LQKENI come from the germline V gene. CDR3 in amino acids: CASSPGTGNQPQHF. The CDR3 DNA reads TGTGCCAGCTCACCAGGGACAGGGAATCAGCCCCAGCATTTT.

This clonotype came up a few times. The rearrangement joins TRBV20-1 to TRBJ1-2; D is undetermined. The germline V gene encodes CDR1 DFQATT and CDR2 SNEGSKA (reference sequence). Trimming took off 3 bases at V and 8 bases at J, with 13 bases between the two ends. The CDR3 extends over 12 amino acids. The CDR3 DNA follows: TGCAGTGCTAGGGAGGACGCTTACGGCTACACCTTC. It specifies CSAREDAYGYTF.